This T cell receptor (beta chain) was documented in a study of Ad26.COV2.S vaccination and SARS-CoV-2 variants. Per the germline V gene, CDR1 is MNHEY and CDR2 is SVGAGI. Trimming cost V 5 bases and J 4 bases; bases outside gene matches: 8. The CDR3 consists of 15 residues. Indicated treatment: roughly 20 received Ad26.COV2.S at low or high dose, single or two shots; five or six received placebo; per-sample allocation not given. Sampling was done on day 63 after the first vaccine or placebo injection. The assay was immunoSEQ multiplex PCR, and TCRdb's table has in-frame clones only and misses some. The repertoire holds about 350,000 clones, with less than 90% as singletons.

The input for sequencing was peripheral blood, taken in a trial of Ad26.COV2.S vaccine versus placebo. This chain links TRBV6-5 with TRBJ1-5; TRBD1 agrees at 7 bases. The TCR comes from a person between 18 and 65 years old who received the Ad26.COV2.S COVID-19 vaccine or a placebo. This chain's CDR3 is CASSPGTVNNQPQHF. The CDR3 nucleotides are TGTGCCAGCAGTCCCGGGACAGTCAATAATCAGCCCCAGCATTTT.